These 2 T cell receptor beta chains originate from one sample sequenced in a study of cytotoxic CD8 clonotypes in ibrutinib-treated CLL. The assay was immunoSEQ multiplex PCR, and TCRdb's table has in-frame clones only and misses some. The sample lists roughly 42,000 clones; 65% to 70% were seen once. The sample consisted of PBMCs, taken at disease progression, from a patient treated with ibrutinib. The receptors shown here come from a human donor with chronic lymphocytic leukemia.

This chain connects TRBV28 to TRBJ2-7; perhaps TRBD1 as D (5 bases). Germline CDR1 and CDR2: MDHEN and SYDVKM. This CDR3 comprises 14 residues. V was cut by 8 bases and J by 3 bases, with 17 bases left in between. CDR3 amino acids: CASGAQGWDYEQYF. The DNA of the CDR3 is TGTGCCAGCGGGGCCCAGGGATGGGACTACGAGCAGTACTTC.

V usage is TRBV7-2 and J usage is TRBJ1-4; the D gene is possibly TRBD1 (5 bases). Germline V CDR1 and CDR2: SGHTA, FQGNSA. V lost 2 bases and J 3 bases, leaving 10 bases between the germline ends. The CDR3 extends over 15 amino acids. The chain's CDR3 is CASSLNGAPNEKLFF. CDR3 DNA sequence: TGTGCCAGCAGCTTAAACGGGGCCCCTAATGAAAAACTGTTTTTT. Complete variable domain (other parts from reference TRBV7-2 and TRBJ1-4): GAGVSQSPSNKVTEKGKDVELRCDPISGHTALYWYRQSLGQGLEFLIYFQGNSAPDKSGLPSDRFSAERTGGSVSTLTIQRTQQEDSAVYLCASSLNGAPNEKLFFGSGTQLSVL.